This TCR beta chain stems from a study of blood T cell repertoires in COVID-19. Study at large: T cells, B-cell-depleted T cells, or PBMCs provided the cDNA or gDNA that served as material.

Germline V CDR1 and CDR2: SNHLY, FYNNEI. The CDR3 has 14 residues. Trimming cost V 8 bases and J 4 bases; bases outside gene matches: 9. Measured with immunoSEQ multiplex PCR; TCRdb has only the in-frame clones, and not every one. The data hold just over 70,000 clones, with under 95% observed a single time. The receptor's source is a human donor in a cohort sampled during active COVID-19. The chain is built from TRBV2 and TRBJ2-7; 9 positions match TRBD1. The sequenced sample was peripheral blood. The CDR3 loop reads CASPPGQGYYEQYF. The CDR3 DNA reads TGTGCCAGCCCGCCTGGACAGGGGTATTACGAGCAGTACTTC.